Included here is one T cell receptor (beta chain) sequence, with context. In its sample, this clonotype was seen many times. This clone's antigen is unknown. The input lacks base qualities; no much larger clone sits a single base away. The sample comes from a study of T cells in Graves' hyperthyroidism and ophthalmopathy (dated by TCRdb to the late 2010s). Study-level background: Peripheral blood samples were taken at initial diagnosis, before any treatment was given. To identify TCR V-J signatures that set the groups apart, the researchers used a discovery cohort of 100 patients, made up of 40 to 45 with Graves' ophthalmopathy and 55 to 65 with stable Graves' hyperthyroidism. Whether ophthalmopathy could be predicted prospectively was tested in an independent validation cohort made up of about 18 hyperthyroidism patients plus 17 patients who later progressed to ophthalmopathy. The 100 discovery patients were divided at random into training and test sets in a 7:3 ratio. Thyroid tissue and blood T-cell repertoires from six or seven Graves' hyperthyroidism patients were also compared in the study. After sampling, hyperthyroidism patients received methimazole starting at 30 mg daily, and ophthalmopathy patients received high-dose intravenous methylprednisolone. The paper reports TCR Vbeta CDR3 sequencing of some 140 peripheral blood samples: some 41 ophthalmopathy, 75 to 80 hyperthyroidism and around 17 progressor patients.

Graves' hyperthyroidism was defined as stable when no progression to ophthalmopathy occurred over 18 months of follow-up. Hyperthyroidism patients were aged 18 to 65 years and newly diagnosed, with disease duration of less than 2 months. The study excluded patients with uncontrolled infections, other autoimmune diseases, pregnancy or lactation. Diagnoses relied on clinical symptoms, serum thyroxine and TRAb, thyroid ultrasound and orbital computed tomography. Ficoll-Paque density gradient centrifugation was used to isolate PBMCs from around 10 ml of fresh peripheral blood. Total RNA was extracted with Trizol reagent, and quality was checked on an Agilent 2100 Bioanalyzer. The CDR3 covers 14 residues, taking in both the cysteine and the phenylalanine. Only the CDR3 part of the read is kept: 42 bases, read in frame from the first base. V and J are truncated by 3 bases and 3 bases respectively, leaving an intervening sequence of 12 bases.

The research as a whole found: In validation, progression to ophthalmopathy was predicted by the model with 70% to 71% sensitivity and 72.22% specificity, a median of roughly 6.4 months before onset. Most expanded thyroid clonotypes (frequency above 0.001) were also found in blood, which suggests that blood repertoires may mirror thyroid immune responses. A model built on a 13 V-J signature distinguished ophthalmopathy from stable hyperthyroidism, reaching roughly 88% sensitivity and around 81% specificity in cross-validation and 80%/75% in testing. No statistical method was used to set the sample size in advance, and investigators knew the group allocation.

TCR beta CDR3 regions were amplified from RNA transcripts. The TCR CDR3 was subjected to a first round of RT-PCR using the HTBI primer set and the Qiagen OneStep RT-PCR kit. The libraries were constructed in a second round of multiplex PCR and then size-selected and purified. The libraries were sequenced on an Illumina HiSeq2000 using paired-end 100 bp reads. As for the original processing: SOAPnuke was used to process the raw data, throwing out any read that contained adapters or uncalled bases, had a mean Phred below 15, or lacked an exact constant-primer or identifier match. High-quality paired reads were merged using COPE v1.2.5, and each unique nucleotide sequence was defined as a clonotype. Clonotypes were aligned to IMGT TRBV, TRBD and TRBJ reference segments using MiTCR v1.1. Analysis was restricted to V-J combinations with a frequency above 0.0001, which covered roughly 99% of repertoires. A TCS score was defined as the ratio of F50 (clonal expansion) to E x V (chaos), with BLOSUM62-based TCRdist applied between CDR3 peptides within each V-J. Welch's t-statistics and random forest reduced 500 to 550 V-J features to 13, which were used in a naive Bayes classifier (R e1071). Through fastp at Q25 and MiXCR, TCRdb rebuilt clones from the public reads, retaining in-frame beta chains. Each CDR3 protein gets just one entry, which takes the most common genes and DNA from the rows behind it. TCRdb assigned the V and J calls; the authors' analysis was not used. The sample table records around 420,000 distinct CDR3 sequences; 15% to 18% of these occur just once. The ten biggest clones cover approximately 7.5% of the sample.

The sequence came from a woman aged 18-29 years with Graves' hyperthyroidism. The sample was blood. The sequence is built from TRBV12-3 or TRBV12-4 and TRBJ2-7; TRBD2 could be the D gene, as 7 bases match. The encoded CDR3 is CASSFAGGLYEQYF. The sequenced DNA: TGTGCCAGCAGTTTCGCCGGGGGGCTCTACGAGCAGTACTTC.